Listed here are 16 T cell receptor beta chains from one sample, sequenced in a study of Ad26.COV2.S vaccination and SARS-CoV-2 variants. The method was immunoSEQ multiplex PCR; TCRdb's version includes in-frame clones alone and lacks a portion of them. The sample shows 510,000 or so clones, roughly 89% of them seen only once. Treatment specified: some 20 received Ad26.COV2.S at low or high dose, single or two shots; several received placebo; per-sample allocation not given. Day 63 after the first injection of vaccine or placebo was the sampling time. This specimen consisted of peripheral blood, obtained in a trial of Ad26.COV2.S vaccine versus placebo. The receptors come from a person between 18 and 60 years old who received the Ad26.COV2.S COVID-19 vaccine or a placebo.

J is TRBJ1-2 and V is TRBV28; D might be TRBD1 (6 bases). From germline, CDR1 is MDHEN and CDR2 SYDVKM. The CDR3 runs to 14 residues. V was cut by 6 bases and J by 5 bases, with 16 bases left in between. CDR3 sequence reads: CASSLQGLRYGYTF. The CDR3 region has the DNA TGTGCCAGCAGCTTACAGGGTTTGAGGTATGGCTACACCTTC.

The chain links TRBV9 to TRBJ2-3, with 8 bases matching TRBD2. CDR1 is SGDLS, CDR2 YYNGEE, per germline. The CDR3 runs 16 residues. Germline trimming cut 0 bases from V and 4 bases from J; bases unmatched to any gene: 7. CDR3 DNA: TGTGCCAGCAGCGTAGATGCCAGCGGGAGCCCAGATACGCAGTATTTT. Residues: CASSVDASGSPDTQYF.

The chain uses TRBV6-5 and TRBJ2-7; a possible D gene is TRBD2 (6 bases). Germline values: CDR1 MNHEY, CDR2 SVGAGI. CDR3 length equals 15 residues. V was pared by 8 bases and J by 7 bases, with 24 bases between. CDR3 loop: CASRRASGAAGEQYF. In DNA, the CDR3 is TGTGCCAGCCGCAGAGCCTCCGGGGCCGCGGGGGAGCAGTACTTC.

CDR3 nucleotide sequence: TGCGCCAGCAGCTTGGGGGCAGTATCGTCCTACGAGCAGTACTTC. Translation: CASSLGAVSSYEQYF. The genes are TRBV5-1 and TRBJ2-7; D remains unclear. The V and J ends lost 0 bases and 1 base respectively, with 11 bases between them. CDR3 length: 15 residues. Germline CDR1 is SGHRS and CDR2 is YFSETQ.

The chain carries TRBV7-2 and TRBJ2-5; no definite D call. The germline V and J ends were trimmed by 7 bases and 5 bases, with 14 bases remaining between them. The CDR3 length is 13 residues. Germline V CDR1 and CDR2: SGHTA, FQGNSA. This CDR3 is CASNLHSGETQYF. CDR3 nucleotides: TGTGCCAGCAACTTGCATAGTGGGGAGACCCAGTACTTC.

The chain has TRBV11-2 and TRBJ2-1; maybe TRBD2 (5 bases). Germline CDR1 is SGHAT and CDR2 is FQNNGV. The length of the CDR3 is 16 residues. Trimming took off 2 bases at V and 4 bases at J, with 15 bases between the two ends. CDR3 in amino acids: CASSLSRMTGYNEQFF. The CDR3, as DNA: TGTGCCAGCAGCTTATCCCGCATGACGGGGTACAATGAGCAGTTCTTC.

The CDR3 DNA is TGTGCCTGGAGGTCGCAGAACTATGGCTACACCTTC. It is translated as CAWRSQNYGYTF. The chain is built from TRBV30 and TRBJ1-2; D unresolved. Trimming cost V 3 bases and J 2 bases, with 7 bases left between them. CDR1 and CDR2 (germline): GTSNPN, SVGIG (reference sequence). There are 12 residues in the CDR3.

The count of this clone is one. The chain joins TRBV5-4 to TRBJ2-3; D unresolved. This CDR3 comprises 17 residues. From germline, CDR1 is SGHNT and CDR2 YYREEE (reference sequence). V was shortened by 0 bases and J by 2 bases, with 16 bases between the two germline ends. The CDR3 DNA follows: TGTGCCAGCAGCTTGGACTCGCGGTTAAGCTTCACAGATACGCAGTATTTT. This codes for CASSLDSRLSFTDTQYF. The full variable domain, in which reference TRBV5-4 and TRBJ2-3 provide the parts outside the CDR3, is ETGVTQSPTHLIKTRGQQVTLRCSSQSGHNTVSWYQQALGQGPQFIFQYYREEENGRGNFPPRFSGLQFPNYSSELNVNALELDDSALYLCASSLDSRLSFTDTQYFGPGTRLTVL.

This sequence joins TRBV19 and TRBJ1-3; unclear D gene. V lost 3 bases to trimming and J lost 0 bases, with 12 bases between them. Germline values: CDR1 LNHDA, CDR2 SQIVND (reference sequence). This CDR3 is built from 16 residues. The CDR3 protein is CASSIRGGLSGNTIYF. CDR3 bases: TGTGCCAGTAGTATCCGCGGTGGCCTCTCTGGAAACACCATATATTTT.

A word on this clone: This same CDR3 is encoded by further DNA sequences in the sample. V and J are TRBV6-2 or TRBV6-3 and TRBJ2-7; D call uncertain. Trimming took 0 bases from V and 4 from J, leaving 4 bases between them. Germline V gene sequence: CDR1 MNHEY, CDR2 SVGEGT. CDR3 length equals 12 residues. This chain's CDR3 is CASSYSRYEQYF. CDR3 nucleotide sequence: TGTGCCAGCAGTTACTCGAGATACGAGCAGTACTTC.

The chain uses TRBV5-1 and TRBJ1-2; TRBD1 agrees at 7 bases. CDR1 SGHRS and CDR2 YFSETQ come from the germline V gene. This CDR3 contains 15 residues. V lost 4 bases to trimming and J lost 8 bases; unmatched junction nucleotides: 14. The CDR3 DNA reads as TGCGCCAGCAGCCAACCTGGACAGGCCCAGGGGGGCTACACCTTC. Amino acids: CASSQPGQAQGGYTF. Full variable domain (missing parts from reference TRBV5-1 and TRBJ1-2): KAGVTQTPRYLIKTRGQQVTLSCSPISGHRSVSWYQQTPGQGLQFLFEYFSETQRNKGNFPGRFSGRQFSNSRSEMNVSTLELGDSALYLCASSQPGQAQGGYTFGSGTRLTVV.

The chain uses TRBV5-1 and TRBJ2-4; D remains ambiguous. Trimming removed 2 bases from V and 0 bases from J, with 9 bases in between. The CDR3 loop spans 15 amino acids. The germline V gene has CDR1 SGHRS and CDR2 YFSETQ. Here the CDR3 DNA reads TGCGCCAGCAGCTTACCGGCGGTAGCCAAAAACATTCAGTACTTC. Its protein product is CASSLPAVAKNIQYF.

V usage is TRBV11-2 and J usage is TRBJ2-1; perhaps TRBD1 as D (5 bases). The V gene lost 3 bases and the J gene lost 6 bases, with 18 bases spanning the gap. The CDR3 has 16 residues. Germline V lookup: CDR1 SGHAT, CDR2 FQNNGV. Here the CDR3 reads CASSFVSAGLANEQFF. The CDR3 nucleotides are TGTGCCAGCAGCTTCGTTTCGGCAGGGCTGGCCAATGAGCAGTTCTTC.

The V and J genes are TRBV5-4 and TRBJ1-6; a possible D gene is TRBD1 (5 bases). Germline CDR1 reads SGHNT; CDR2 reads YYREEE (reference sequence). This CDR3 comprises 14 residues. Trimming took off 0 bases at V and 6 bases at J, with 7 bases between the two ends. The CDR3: CASSLARVNSPLHF. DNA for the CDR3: TGTGCCAGCAGCTTGGCCAGGGTTAATTCACCCCTCCACTTT.

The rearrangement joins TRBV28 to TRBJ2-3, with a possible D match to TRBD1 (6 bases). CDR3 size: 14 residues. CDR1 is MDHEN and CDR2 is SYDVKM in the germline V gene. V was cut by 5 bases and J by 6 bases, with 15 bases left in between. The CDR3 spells CASSIGGSRDTQYF. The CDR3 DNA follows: TGTGCCAGCAGTATAGGGGGAAGCCGGGATACGCAGTATTTT. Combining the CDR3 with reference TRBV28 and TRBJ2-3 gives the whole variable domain DVKVTQSSRYLVKRTGEKVFLECVQDMDHENMFWYRQDPGLGLRLIYFSYDVKMKEKGDIPEGYSVSREKKERFSLILESASTNQTSMYLCASSIGGSRDTQYFGPGTRLTVL.

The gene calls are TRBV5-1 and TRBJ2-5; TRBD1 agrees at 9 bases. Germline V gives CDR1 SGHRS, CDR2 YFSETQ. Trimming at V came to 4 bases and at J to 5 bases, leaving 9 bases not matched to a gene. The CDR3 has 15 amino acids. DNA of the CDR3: TGCGCCAGCAGCCCAGGGACAGGGCGGTCGGAGACCCAGTACTTC. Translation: CASSPGTGRSETQYF.